This TCR beta chain appears in the sequencing data of a study of CD8 T cells in Susac syndrome. Sequencing of TCR beta was carried out in blood CD8+ and CD4+ T cells. Through negative isolation, CD4+ and CD8+ T cells were obtained, while TEMRA cells were enriched using FACS. An amount of RNA that ranged from roughly 0.45 to 1 ug was reverse transcribed with random hexamers. The immunoSEQ assay covered 54 Vbeta and 13 Jbeta segments for CDR3. TCRdb reprocessed the immunoSEQ multiplex PCR reads with MiXCR, giving one entry per CDR3 protein. The sample contains around 99,000 distinct CDR3 sequences, 95% to 98% of which appear only once. Trimming pared 6 bases from V and 1 base from J, leaving 9 bases between. The germline V gene encodes CDR1 DFQATT and CDR2 SNEGSKA (reference sequence). This CDR3 region has 12 residues.

J is TRBJ1-1 and V is TRBV20-1; D is unclear. This receptor was identified in a human donor in good health. Sequencing was performed on CD4+ T cells from PBMCs. CDR3 sequence reads: CSAIDPNTEAFF. The CDR3 nucleotides are TGCAGTGCCATAGACCCGAACACTGAAGCTTTCTTT.